These T cell receptor beta chains were read from a single sample in a study of T cell responses to AZD1222 COVID-19 vaccine. The protocol was immunoSEQ multiplex PCR, while the TCRdb copy is restricted to in-frame clones and leaves out a portion. Among 110,000 to 150,000 clones listed, 93% were seen once. The specimen comprised peripheral blood, sampled on day 0 of AZD1222 vaccination. The receptor source for this set is an adult in good health. Both conserved end residues are part of each CDR3. Fields, in order: J gene, V gene, D gene, CDR3 protein, CDR3 DNA. A D gene is named only where the DNA matches it firmly.

J: TRBJ1-5
V: TRBV5-6
D: TRBD1
CDR3: CASSFYMPTGGQDQPQHF
DNA: TGTGCCAGCAGCTTCTACATGCCGACAGGGGGCCAAGATCAGCCCCAGCATTTT

J: TRBJ1-4
V: TRBV29-1
D: -
CDR3: CIAGGWGTNEKLFF
DNA: TGCATAGCTGGAGGTTGGGGAACTAATGAAAAACTGTTTTTT

J: TRBJ2-7
V: TRBV3-1/TRBV3-2
D: TRBD1
CDR3: CASSQTGQGGQYF
DNA: TGTGCCAGCAGCCAGACAGGACAGGGAGGGCAGTACTTC

J: TRBJ1-4
V: TRBV29-1
D: TRBD1
CDR3: CSGTGVGNEKLFF
DNA: TGCAGCGGTACAGGGGTGGGTAATGAAAAACTGTTTTTT

J: TRBJ1-1
V: TRBV6-5
D: -
CDR3: CASSLGGEYTEAFF
DNA: TGTGCCAGCAGTTTGGGGGGGGAGTACACTGAAGCTTTCTTT

J: TRBJ2-7
V: TRBV30
D: -
CDR3: CAWSVSGYGEQYF
DNA: TGTGCCTGGAGTGTAAGCGGGTATGGCGAGCAGTACTTC

J: TRBJ2-7
V: TRBV27
D: -
CDR3: CASSLMGPGYEQYF
DNA: TGTGCCAGCAGTTTAATGGGACCGGGCTACGAGCAGTACTTC

J: TRBJ2-1
V: TRBV3-1/TRBV3-2
D: -
CDR3: CASSQISHEQFF
DNA: TGTGCCAGCAGCCAAATATCTCATGAGCAGTTCTTC

J: TRBJ1-3
V: TRBV5-4
D: -
CDR3: CASSWSSGNTIYF
DNA: TGTGCCAGCAGCTGGAGCTCTGGAAACACCATATATTTT

J: TRBJ2-3
V: TRBV14
D: -
CDR3: CASSRGSDTQYF
DNA: TGTGCCAGCAGCCGGGGCTCAGATACGCAGTATTTT

J: TRBJ1-2
V: TRBV7-9
D: -
CDR3: CASSLGADGYTF
DNA: TGTGCCAGCAGCTTAGGGGCAGATGGCTACACCTTC

J: TRBJ1-2
V: TRBV14
D: -
CDR3: CASSPRAGDYGYTF
DNA: TGTGCCAGCAGCCCGAGGGCAGGAGACTATGGCTACACCTTC

J: TRBJ1-2
V: TRBV7-8
D: -
CDR3: CASSLQVDYGYTF
DNA: TGTGCCAGCAGCCTGCAGGTGGACTATGGCTACACCTTC

J: TRBJ1-1
V: TRBV11-2
D: -
CDR3: CASSSGTGNTEAFF
DNA: TGTGCCAGCAGCTCGGGGACGGGGAACACTGAAGCTTTCTTT

J: TRBJ2-7
V: TRBV30
D: TRBD1
CDR3: CALRKQGNSYEQYF
DNA: TGTGCCTTAAGGAAACAGGGGAATTCCTACGAGCAGTACTTC

J: TRBJ1-1
V: TRBV6-1
D: TRBD1
CDR3: CASSDSGQGTEAFF
DNA: TGTGCCAGCAGTGATAGCGGACAGGGCACTGAAGCTTTCTTT

J: TRBJ2-3
V: TRBV7-3
D: -
CDR3: CASSSDYTDTQYF
DNA: TGTGCCAGCAGCTCGGACTACACAGATACGCAGTATTTT

J: TRBJ1-2
V: TRBV3-1/TRBV3-2
D: -
CDR3: CASGISGVRLGYTF
DNA: TGTGCCAGCGGCATCTCAGGAGTACGCCTCGGCTACACCTTC